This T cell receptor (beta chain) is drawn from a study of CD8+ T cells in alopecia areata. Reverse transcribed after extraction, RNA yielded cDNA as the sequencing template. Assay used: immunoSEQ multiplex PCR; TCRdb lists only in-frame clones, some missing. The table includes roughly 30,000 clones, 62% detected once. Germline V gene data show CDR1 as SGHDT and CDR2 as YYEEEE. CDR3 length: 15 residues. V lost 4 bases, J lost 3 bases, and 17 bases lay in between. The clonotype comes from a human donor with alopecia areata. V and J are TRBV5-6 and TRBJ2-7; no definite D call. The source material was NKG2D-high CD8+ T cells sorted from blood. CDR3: CASSTDLIIDYEQYF. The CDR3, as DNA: TGTGCCAGCAGCACAGACCTGATTATTGACTACGAGCAGTACTTC.